The 25 T cell receptor beta chains listed next were all sequenced from one sample in a study of blood T cell repertoires in COVID-19 (dated by TCRdb to between 2020 and 2021). The library was obtained by the immunoSEQ multiplex PCR assay. TCRdb's version of the immuneACCESS table is confined to in-frame rearrangements and falls short of the full clone set. An unresolved V gene accounts for under half of the shortfall where checked; the remainder is of unknown origin. This sample comprises around 100,000 clones, approximately 90% of them detected only once. About 34% of the sample is held by the ten biggest clonotypes. Sequencing was performed on peripheral blood. The receptors come from an elderly woman with acute or convalescent COVID-19.

The V and J genes are TRBV27 and TRBJ2-5, with D perhaps TRBD1 (5 bases). The CDR3 loop spans 15 amino acids. Germline V lookup: CDR1 MNHEY, CDR2 SMNVEV (reference sequence). V was trimmed by 5 bases and J by 5 bases, leaving 18 bases between them. CDR3 loop: CASSPQVGVGETQYF. In DNA, the CDR3 is TGTGCCAGCAGTCCCCAGGTAGGGGTAGGCGAGACCCAGTACTTC.

This clone appeared once. J is TRBJ1-4 and V is TRBV28, with a tentative D call TRBD1 (6 bases). The V and J ends lost 7 bases and 2 bases respectively, with 11 bases between them. This CDR3 spans 14 amino acids. Per the germline V gene, CDR1 is MDHEN and CDR2 is SYDVKM. CDR3 sequence (DNA): TGTGCCAGCAACAGAGGGGGTACTAATGAAAAACTGTTTTTT. Translated, it gives CASNRGGTNEKLFF.

This clone was picked up one time. The chain has TRBV7-2 and TRBJ2-2; 8 bases match TRBD2. CDR3 length: 15 amino acids. Germline values: CDR1 SGHTA, CDR2 FQGNSA. Germline trimming cut 2 bases from V and 6 bases from J; bases unmatched to any gene: 5. This CDR3 is CASSLWRGVSGELFF. Here the CDR3 DNA reads TGTGCCAGCAGCTTATGGCGGGGGGTATCCGGGGAGCTGTTTTTT.

This clone has just one count. The chain recombines TRBV4-2 with TRBJ1-4; no clear D gene. The V gene's germline CDR1 is LGHNA and CDR2 YNFKEQ. Trimming stripped 1 base from V and 8 bases from J, with 8 bases between. CDR3 size: 13 residues. CDR3 nucleotides: TGTGCCAGCAGCCAAGTGGCGGGGGAAAAACTGTTTTTT. It is translated as CASSQVAGEKLFF.

V is TRBV2 and J is TRBJ1-2, with 8 positions matching TRBD1. The V gene's germline CDR1 is SNHLY and CDR2 FYNNEI. This CDR3 has 14 amino acids. V lost 0 bases and J lost 6; bases outside the gene matches: 3. CDR3 bases: TGTGCCAGCAGTGAAGCCACAGGGGGTAATGGCTACACCTTC. This gives the protein CASSEATGGNGYTF.

A single count supports this clone. The chain employs TRBV6-5 and TRBJ1-2; tentatively, D is TRBD1 (5 bases). The CDR3 covers 16 residues. Trimming pared 0 bases from V and 4 bases from J, leaving 15 bases between. Germline V gives CDR1 MNHEY, CDR2 SVGAGI. The CDR3 sequence is CASSYSLAGLSYGYTF. In DNA form, the CDR3 reads TGTGCCAGCAGTTACTCGCTGGCAGGGTTGAGCTATGGCTACACCTTC.

On this clone itself: The germline gene is not matched at one end of the junction; a read error may be the cause. This chain connects TRBV2 to TRBJ1-4; 9 bases fit TRBD1. In germline, CDR1 is SNHLY, CDR2 FYNNEI. The CDR3 runs to 11 residues. CDR3 protein: CASSDTGGARF. Here the CDR3 DNA reads TGTGCCAGCAGTGACACAGGGGGCGCTAGGTTT.

The J gene is TRBJ2-7, the V gene TRBV7-2, with 7 bases aligning to TRBD1. The V gene's germline CDR1 is SGHTA and CDR2 FQGNSA. V lost 3 bases, J lost 0 bases, and 5 bases stayed unmatched. The CDR3 totals 15 residues. For the CDR3, the DNA is TGTGCCAGCAGCTTGTCCAGGGACAGCTCCTACGAGCAGTACTTC. Amino acids: CASSLSRDSSYEQYF.

V is TRBV6-2 or TRBV6-3 and J is TRBJ2-7; D might be TRBD1 (5 bases). V lost 2 bases and J 6 bases, leaving 14 bases between the germline ends. The CDR3 runs 14 residues. The germline V gene encodes CDR1 MNHEY and CDR2 SVGEGT. CDR3 residues: CASSYRGKVGEQYF. The CDR3 DNA reads TGTGCCAGCAGTTACAGGGGAAAGGTAGGCGAGCAGTACTTC.

The rearrangement joins TRBV28 to TRBJ1-4; TRBD1 might be the D (5 bases). The CDR3 is 12 residues long. Germline loops: CDR1 MDHEN, CDR2 SYDVKM. The ends were cut back, 8 bases at V and 4 bases at J, with 8 bases in the middle. CDR3 loop: CASGAYNEKLFF. The CDR3 coding sequence is TGTGCCAGCGGGGCGTATAATGAAAAACTGTTTTTT.

The V and J genes are TRBV3-1 (or the pseudogene TRBV3-2) and TRBJ1-2; D remains ambiguous. Deletions cut 7 bases from V and 3 bases from J, with 12 bases between. The CDR3 is 13 amino acids. CDR1 is LGHDT and CDR2 is YNNKEL in the germline V gene (reference sequence). CDR3: CASNGIGDYGYTF. For the CDR3, the DNA is TGTGCCAGCAACGGGATTGGGGACTATGGCTACACCTTC.

Written as DNA, the CDR3 is TGTGCCAGCTCAGCCCGGGACTTCGCGAACACCGGGGAGCTGTTTTTT. This codes for CASSARDFANTGELFF. The genes are TRBV18 and TRBJ2-2; D possibly corresponds to TRBD2 (6 bases). Germline assignment: CDR1 KGHSH and CDR2 LQKENI. V was clipped by 5 bases and J by 0 bases, with 13 bases between them. The CDR3 extends over 16 amino acids.

The chain has TRBV18 and TRBJ2-3; 11 bases map to TRBD1. Germline-derived CDR1 and CDR2 are KGHSH and LQKENI. Unmatched junction bases numbered 7, after V lost 6 bases and J lost 5 bases. The CDR3 covers 15 residues. Here the CDR3 DNA reads TGTGCCAGCTCCCCAGGACAGGGGGCAGGAGATACGCAGTATTTT. Protein: CASSPGQGAGDTQYF.

This sequence joins TRBV24-1 and TRBJ2-2; D is uncertain. CDR3 length equals 12 residues. V lost 7 bases and J 6 bases, leaving 8 bases between the germline ends. Germline CDR1 and CDR2: KGHDR and SFDVKD. CDR3 coding DNA: TGTGCCACCAGCGCCGGGTCCGGGGAGCTGTTTTTT. Its translation: CATSAGSGELFF.

The chain links TRBV9 to TRBJ2-4, with D tentatively TRBD1 (6 bases). Germline CDR1 reads SGDLS; CDR2 reads YYNGEE. The CDR3 totals 12 residues. V dropped 0 bases and J dropped 8 bases, with 6 bases sitting between them. The CDR3 loop is CASSVEGDIQYF. DNA for the CDR3: TGTGCCAGCAGCGTAGAGGGGGACATTCAGTACTTC.

The chain has TRBV3-1 (or the pseudogene TRBV3-2) and TRBJ1-2, with 7 bases lining up with TRBD1. V lost 4 bases to trimming and J lost 7 bases; unmatched junction nucleotides: 18. This CDR3 has 17 amino acids. Germline CDR1 LGHDT, CDR2 YNNKEL (reference sequence). The CDR3, as DNA: TGTGCCAGCAGCCGATCGACTGACAGGGCGGGACTTGGTGGCTACACCTTC. Translating gives CASSRSTDRAGLGGYTF.

This clone came up once. The rearrangement uses TRBV7-2 and TRBJ2-1; TRBD2 matches 12 bases. The CDR3 runs to 16 residues. V was pared by 7 bases and J by 8 bases, with 12 bases of the junction left unmatched. Looked up from germline, CDR1 is SGHTA and CDR2 is FQGNSA. The CDR3 DNA sequence: TGTGCCAGCACCCTACCCCTAGCGGGGGGGATCCATGAGCAGTTCTTC. Translation gives CASTLPLAGGIHEQFF.

The chain recombines TRBV6-7 with TRBJ2-5; TRBD1 aligns across 9 bases. TRBV6-7 is labeled an ORF, and its function is uncertain. Germline trimming cut 0 bases from V and 4 bases from J; bases unmatched to any gene: 0. The CDR3 is made up of 14 amino acids. This chain's CDR3 is CASSYSTGGETQYF. CDR3 DNA sequence: TGTGCCAGCAGTTACTCGACAGGGGGAGAGACCCAGTACTTC.

The chain joins TRBV18 to TRBJ1-1; 9 bases line up with TRBD1. Germline CDR1 KGHSH, CDR2 LQKENI. The CDR3 length is 15 residues. Trimming removed 4 bases from V and 1 base from J; junction bases left unmatched: 4. The CDR3 loop reads CASSQPGQGNTEAFF. The DNA of the CDR3 is TGTGCCAGCTCACAGCCGGGACAGGGGAACACTGAAGCTTTCTTT.

This chain joins TRBV5-1 and TRBJ1-2; 8 nucleotides match TRBD1. From germline, CDR1 is SGHRS and CDR2 YFSETQ. The ends lost 3 bases at V and 4 bases at J; junction bases unmatched: 5. This CDR3 is 14 amino acids long. CDR3 sequence: CASSSQGASYGYTF. The CDR3 nucleotides read TGCGCCAGCAGCTCCCAGGGGGCTAGCTATGGCTACACCTTC.

The J gene is TRBJ2-7, the V gene TRBV6-1, with no clear D. The CDR3 has 14 residues. V dropped 1 base and J dropped 1 base, with 8 bases sitting between them. The germline CDR1 and CDR2 sequences are MNHNS and SASEGT. The CDR3 nucleotides read TGTGCCAGCAGTGAAGAACACAGATCCTACGAGCAGTACTTC. This gives the protein CASSEEHRSYEQYF.

V usage is TRBV2 and J usage is TRBJ2-5; possible D gene TRBD1, 6 bases. The CDR3 length is 15 residues. Trimming took 5 bases from V and 4 from J, leaving 17 bases between them. The V gene's germline CDR1 is SNHLY and CDR2 FYNNEI. CDR3 in amino acids: CASSQGWSFGETQYF. CDR3 DNA: TGTGCCAGCAGTCAGGGGTGGTCCTTTGGAGAGACCCAGTACTTC.

The CDR3 sequence is CASSQFAGWSEAFF. Written as DNA, the CDR3 is TGCGCCAGCAGCCAATTCGCAGGGTGGTCTGAAGCTTTCTTT. The rearrangement links TRBV4-1 to TRBJ1-1, with D tentatively TRBD1 (5 bases). CDR1 and CDR2 from the germline V gene are MGHRA and YSYEKL. The CDR3 covers 14 residues. V was pared by 2 bases and J by 6 bases, with 13 bases between.

The rearrangement joins TRBV18 to TRBJ2-5; D is undetermined. The germline V and J ends were trimmed by 3 bases and 0 bases, with 8 bases remaining between them. This CDR3 region has 14 residues. Germline assignment: CDR1 KGHSH and CDR2 LQKENI. The CDR3 reads CASSPVTDQETQYF. The CDR3 nucleotides are TGTGCCAGCTCACCCGTAACAGACCAAGAGACCCAGTACTTC.

Written as DNA, the CDR3 is TGTGCCAGCAGTGAAATTCGGACAGGGGTCTATGGCTACACCTTC. Translated: CASSEIRTGVYGYTF. V usage is TRBV2 and J usage is TRBJ1-2; 9 nucleotides line up with TRBD1. CDR1 is SNHLY, CDR2 FYNNEI, per germline. The CDR3 covers 15 residues. After removal of 2 bases from V and 4 bases from J, the junction contained 5 bases not matched to a gene.